The clone carrying this TCR beta chain was seen repeatedly, ten times or more. Its antigen is as yet unknown. The entry originates in a study of prognosis after radiotherapy for stage I lung cancer. Trimming stripped 0 bases from V and 6 bases from J, with 13 bases between. Germline assignment: CDR1 SGDLS and CDR2 YYNGEE. The CDR3 sequence is 15 residues long. General study results and limits: Unique TCR clone counts went down once patients had stereotactic body radiation therapy, median about 10,000 versus 6,900.

Multiplex PCR, run in two rounds, amplified TCR beta CDR3 from genomic DNA. Primers specific to each TRBV and TRBJ gene drove first-round PCR. One entry per CDR3 protein, called by TCRdb with MiXCR from the multiplex PCR reads. This table holds roughly 30,000 distinct CDR3 sequences, just over 40% found once. The sequencing used PBMCs, collected before or after stereotactic body radiation therapy (not recorded which). This chain connects TRBV9 to TRBJ2-1; D ambiguous. This TCR was recovered from a donor at least 50 years old with non-small cell lung cancer. The CDR3 here is CASSVAGAWPNEQFF. The DNA for the CDR3 is TGTGCCAGCAGCGTAGCAGGTGCTTGGCCCAATGAGCAGTTCTTC.